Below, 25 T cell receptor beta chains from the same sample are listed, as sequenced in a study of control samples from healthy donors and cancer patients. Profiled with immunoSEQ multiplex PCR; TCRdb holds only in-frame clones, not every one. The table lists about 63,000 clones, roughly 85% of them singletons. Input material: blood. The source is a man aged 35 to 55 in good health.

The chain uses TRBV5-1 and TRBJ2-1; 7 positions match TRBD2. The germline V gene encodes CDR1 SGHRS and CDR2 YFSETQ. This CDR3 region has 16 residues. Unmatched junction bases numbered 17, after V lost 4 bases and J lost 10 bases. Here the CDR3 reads CASSVLGAGTTPEQFF. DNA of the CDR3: TGCGCCAGCAGCGTCCTAGGAGCCGGGACTACCCCCGAGCAGTTCTTC.

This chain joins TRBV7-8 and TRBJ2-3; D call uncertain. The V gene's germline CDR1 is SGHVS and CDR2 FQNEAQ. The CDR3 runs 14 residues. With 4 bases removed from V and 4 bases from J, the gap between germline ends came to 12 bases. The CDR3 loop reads CASSSRRVADTQYF. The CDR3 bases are TGTGCCAGCAGCTCACGACGGGTAGCAGATACGCAGTATTTT.

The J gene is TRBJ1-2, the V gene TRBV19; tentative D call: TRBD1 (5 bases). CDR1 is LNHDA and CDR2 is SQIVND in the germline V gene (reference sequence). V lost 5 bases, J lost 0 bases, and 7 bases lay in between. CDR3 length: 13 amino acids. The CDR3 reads CASSAGPNYGYTF. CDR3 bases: TGTGCCAGTAGTGCGGGACCTAACTATGGCTACACCTTC. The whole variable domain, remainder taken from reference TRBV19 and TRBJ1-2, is DGGITQSPKYLFRKEGQNVTLSCEQNLNHDAMYWYRQDPGQGLRLIYYSQIVNDFQKGDIAEGYSVSREKKESFPLTVTSAQKNPTAFYLCASSAGPNYGYTFGSGTRLTVV.

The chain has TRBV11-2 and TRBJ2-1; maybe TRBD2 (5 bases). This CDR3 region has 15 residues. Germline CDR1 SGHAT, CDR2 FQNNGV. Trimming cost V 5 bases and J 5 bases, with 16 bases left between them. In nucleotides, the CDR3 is TGTGCCAGCAGCCGGACTGGGGTGGTTAACAATGAGCAGTTCTTC. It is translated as CASSRTGVVNNEQFF.

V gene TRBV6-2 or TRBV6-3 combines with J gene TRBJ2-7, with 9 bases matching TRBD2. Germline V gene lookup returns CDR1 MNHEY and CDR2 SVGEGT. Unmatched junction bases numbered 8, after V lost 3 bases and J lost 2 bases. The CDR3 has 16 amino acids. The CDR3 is CASSYSLAGHPYEQYF. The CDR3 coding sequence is TGTGCCAGCAGTTATTCCCTAGCGGGGCATCCCTACGAGCAGTACTTC.

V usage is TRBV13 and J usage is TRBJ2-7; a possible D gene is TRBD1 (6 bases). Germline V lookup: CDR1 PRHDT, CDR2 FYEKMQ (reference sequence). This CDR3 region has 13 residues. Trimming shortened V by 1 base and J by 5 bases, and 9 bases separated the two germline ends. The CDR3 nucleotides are TGTGCCAGCAGCTTAGCAGGGGCCCACGAGCAGTACTTC. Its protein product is CASSLAGAHEQYF.

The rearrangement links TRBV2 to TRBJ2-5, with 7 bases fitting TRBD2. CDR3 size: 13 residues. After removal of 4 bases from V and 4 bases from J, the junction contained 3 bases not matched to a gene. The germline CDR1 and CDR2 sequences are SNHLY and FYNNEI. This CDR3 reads CASSAGGGETQYF. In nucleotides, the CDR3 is TGTGCCAGCAGTGCTGGGGGGGGAGAGACCCAGTACTTC.

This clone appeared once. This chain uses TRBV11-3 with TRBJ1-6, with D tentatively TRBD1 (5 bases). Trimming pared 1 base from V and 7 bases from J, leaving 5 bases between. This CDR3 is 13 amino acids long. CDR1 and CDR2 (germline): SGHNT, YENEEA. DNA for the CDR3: TGTGCCAGCAGCTTAGGGGGGAATTCACCCCTCCACTTT. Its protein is CASSLGGNSPLHF.

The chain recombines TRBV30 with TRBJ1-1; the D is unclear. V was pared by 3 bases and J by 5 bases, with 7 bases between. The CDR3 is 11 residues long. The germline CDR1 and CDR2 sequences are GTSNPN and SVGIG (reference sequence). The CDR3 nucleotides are TGTGCCTGGAGGGGTTGGACTGAAGCTTTCTTT. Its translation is CAWRGWTEAFF.

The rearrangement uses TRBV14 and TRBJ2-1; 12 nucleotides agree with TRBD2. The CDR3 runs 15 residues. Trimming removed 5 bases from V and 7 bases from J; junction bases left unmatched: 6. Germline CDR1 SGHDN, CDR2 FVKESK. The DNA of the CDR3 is TGTGCCAGCAGCGCGAGACTAGCGGGAGATAATGAGCAGTTCTTC. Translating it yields CASSARLAGDNEQFF. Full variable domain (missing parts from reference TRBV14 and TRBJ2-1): EAGVTQFPSHSVIEKGQTVTLRCDPISGHDNLYWYRRVMGKEIKFLLHFVKESKQDESGMPNNRFLAERTGGTYSTLKVQPAELEDSGVYFCASSARLAGDNEQFFGPGTRLTVL.

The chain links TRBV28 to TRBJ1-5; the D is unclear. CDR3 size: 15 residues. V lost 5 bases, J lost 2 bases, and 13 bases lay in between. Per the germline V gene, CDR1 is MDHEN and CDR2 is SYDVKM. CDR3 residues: CASSPALGGNQPQHF. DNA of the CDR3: TGTGCCAGCAGTCCAGCACTTGGGGGCAATCAGCCCCAGCATTTT.

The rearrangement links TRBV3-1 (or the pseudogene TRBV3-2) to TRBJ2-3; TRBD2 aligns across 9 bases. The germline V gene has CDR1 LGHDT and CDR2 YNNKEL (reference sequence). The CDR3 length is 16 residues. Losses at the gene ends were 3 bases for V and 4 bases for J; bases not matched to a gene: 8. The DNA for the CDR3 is TGTGCCAGCAGCCATCCGCGCGGGAGGGCGTCAGATACGCAGTATTTT. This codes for CASSHPRGRASDTQYF.

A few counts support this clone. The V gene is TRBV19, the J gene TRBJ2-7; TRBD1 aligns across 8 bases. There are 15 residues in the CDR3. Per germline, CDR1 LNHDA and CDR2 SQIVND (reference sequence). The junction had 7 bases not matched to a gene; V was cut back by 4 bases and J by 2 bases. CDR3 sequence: CASSNPGGSAYEQYF. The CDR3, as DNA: TGTGCCAGTAGTAACCCAGGGGGCTCCGCCTACGAGCAGTACTTC.

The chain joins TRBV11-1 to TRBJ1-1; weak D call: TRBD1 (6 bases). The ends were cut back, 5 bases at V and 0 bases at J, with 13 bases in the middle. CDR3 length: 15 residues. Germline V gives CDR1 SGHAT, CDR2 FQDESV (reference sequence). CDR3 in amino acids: CASSTTGHLNTEAFF. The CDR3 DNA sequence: TGTGCCAGCAGCACTACGGGACACCTGAACACTGAAGCTTTCTTT.

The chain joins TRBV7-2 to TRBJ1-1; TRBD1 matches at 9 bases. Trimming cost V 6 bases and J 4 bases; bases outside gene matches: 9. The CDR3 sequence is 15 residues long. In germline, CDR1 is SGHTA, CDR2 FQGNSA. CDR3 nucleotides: TGTGCCAGCAGTTCCAACAGGGGGCCAGGCACTGAAGCTTTCTTT. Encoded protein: CASSSNRGPGTEAFF.

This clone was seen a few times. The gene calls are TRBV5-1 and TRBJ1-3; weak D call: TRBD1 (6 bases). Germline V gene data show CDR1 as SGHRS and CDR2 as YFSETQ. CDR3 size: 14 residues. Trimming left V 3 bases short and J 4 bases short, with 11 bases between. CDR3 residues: CASSSQGIGNTIYF. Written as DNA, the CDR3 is TGCGCCAGCAGCTCACAGGGTATAGGAAACACCATATATTTT. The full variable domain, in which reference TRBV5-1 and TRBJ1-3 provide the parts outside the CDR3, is KAGVTQTPRYLIKTRGQQVTLSCSPISGHRSVSWYQQTPGQGLQFLFEYFSETQRNKGNFPGRFSGRQFSNSRSEMNVSTLELGDSALYLCASSSQGIGNTIYFGEGSWLTVV.

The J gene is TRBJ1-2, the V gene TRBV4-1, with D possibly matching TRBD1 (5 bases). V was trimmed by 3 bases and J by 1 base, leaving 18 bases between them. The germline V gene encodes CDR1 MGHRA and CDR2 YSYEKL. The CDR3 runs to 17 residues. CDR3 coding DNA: TGCGCCAGCAGCCAGGACAAAATGGACGGTTATAACTATGGCTACACCTTC. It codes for CASSQDKMDGYNYGYTF.

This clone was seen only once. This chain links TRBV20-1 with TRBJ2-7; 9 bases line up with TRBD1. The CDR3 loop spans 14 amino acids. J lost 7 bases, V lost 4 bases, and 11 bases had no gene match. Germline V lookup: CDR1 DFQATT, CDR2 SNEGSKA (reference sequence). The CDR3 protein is CSANETGGNGEQYF. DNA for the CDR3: TGCAGTGCTAATGAGACAGGGGGGAATGGGGAGCAGTACTTC.

The CDR3 is CASSYKGSYGYTF. The CDR3 DNA is TGTGCCAGCAGTTACAAGGGTAGCTATGGCTACACCTTC. The chain uses TRBV27 and TRBJ1-2; no clear D gene. The CDR3 is 13 amino acids. Per germline, CDR1 MNHEY and CDR2 SMNVEV (reference sequence). V lost 4 bases, J lost 4 bases, and 10 bases lay in between.

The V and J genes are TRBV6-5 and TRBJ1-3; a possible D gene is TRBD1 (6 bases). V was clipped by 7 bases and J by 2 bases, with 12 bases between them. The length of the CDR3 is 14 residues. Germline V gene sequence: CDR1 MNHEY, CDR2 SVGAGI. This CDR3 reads CASKEGGAGNTIYF. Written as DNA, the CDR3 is TGTGCCAGCAAAGAGGGGGGGGCTGGAAACACCATATATTTT.

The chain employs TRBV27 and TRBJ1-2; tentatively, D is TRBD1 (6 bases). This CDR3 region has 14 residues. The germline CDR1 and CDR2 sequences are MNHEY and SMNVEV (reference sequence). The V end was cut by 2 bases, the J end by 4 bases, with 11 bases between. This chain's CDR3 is CASSLNRVGYGYTF. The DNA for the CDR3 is TGTGCCAGCAGTTTAAACAGGGTGGGCTATGGCTACACCTTC.

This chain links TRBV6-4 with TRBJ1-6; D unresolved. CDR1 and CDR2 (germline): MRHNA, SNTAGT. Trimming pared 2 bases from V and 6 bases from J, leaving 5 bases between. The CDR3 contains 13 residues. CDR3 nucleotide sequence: TGTGCCAGCAGTGACAGGTTTAATTCACCCCTCCACTTT. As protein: CASSDRFNSPLHF.

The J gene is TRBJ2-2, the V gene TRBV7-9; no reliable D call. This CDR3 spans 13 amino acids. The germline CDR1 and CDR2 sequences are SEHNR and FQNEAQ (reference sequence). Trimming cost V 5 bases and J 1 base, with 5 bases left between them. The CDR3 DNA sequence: TGTGCCAGCAGCGGGCAGAACACCGGGGAGCTGTTTTTT. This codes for CASSGQNTGELFF.

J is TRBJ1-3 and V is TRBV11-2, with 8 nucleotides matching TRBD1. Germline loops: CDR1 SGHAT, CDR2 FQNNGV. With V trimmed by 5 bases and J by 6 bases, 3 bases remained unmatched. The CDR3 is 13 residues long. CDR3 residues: CASSPDRANTIYF. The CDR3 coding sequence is TGTGCCAGCAGCCCGGACAGGGCAAACACCATATATTTT. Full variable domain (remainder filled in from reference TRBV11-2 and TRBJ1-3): EAGVAQSPRYKIIEKRQSVAFWCNPISGHATLYWYQQILGQGPKLLIQFQNNGVVDDSQLPKDRFSAERLKGVDSTLKIQPAKLEDSAVYLCASSPDRANTIYFGEGSWLTVV.

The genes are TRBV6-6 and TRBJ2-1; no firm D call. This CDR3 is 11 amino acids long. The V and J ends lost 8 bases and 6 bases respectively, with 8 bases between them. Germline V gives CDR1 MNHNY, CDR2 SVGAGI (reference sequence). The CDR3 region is CASGPGNEQFF. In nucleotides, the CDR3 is TGTGCCAGCGGCCCAGGCAATGAGCAGTTCTTC.